The 29 T cell receptor beta chains given below trace back to one sample, sequenced in a study of cytomegalovirus exposure and HLA in healthy donors. PCR primers comprised 60 Vbeta and 13 Jbeta primers. TCRdb's copy holds only in-frame clones and misses some; the assay was immunoSEQ multiplex PCR. The table records about 77,000 clones, roughly 74% of them present only once. Sequencing was done on a sample of PBMCs. The receptors stem from a man aged 35 to 55 in good health and CMV-seronegative.

This chain uses TRBV30 with TRBJ1-5; TRBD1 aligns across 7 bases. The CDR3 covers 13 residues. V shed 4 bases, J shed 5 bases, and the junction held 5 bases outside the gene matches. Germline lookup yields CDR1 GTSNPN and CDR2 SVGIG (reference sequence). DNA for the CDR3: TGTGCCTGGAATGGAGGGGGCGATCAGCCCCAGCATTTT. It codes for CAWNGGGDQPQHF.

The chain combines TRBV5-1 with TRBJ2-1, with 9 bases fitting TRBD2. The V and J ends lost 4 bases and 9 bases, in that order; junction bases with no gene match: 8. Germline CDR1 is SGHRS and CDR2 is YFSETQ. This CDR3 is 14 amino acids long. The CDR3 region has the DNA TGCGCCAGCAGCACCAGGACTAGCGTCGCTGAGCAGTTCTTC. This gives the protein CASSTRTSVAEQFF.

The chain uses TRBV6-1 and TRBJ2-5, with TRBD2 identical over 11 bases. Germline V gene sequence: CDR1 MNHNS, CDR2 SASEGT. The V gene end was trimmed by 4 bases and the J gene end by 1 base; junction bases not matched to a gene: 8. This CDR3 region has 17 residues. The CDR3, as DNA: TGTGCCAGCAGTGGATCTCTACTAGCGGGGGCCCAAGAGACCCAGTACTTC. Amino acids: CASSGSLLAGAQETQYF.

The J gene is TRBJ2-7, the V gene TRBV5-4, with D perhaps matching TRBD1 (5 bases). V was trimmed by 0 bases and J by 7 bases, leaving 17 bases between them. The CDR3 extends over 15 amino acids. Germline assignment: CDR1 SGHNT and CDR2 YYREEE (reference sequence). The CDR3 loop reads CASSLVLQGTQEQYF. The DNA of the CDR3 is TGTGCCAGCAGCTTGGTTCTCCAGGGAACGCAAGAGCAGTACTTC.

The chain has TRBV7-6 and TRBJ1-3; 7 nucleotides agree with TRBD1. J gave up 0 bases and V 4 bases, and 9 bases lay outside the gene matches. CDR3 length equals 17 residues. Germline V gives CDR1 SGHVS, CDR2 FNYEAQ. The CDR3 reads CASSSNLRDSSGNTIYF. DNA of the CDR3: TGTGCCAGCAGCTCGAACCTCCGGGACAGCTCTGGAAACACCATATATTTT.

J is TRBJ2-5 and V is TRBV29-1, with D perhaps TRBD1 (6 bases). Germline V CDR1 and CDR2: SQVTM, ANQGSEA. This CDR3 spans 13 amino acids. V was pared by 4 bases and J by 2 bases, with 11 bases between. Here the CDR3 DNA reads TGCAGCGTTGGGGGCGGACAGCAAGAGACCCAGTACTTC. Amino acids: CSVGGGQQETQYF.

The count of this clone is one. This CDR3 is CASSPPAGGEQYF. For the CDR3, the DNA is TGTGCCAGCAGTCCCCCGGCGGGGGGCGAGCAGTACTTC. The genes are TRBV28 and TRBJ2-7; 8 bases are a match to TRBD2. The length of the CDR3 is 13 residues. V trimming: 5 bases; J trimming: 6 bases; junction bases outside the gene matches: 6. Germline-derived CDR1 and CDR2 are MDHEN and SYDVKM.

This rearrangement joins TRBV9 to TRBJ1-5; a weak D match, TRBD1 (5 bases). Germline V gene data show CDR1 as SGDLS and CDR2 as YYNGEE. The CDR3 length is 13 residues. V was cut by 4 bases and J by 7 bases, with 12 bases left in between. In DNA, the CDR3 is TGTGCCAGCAGCCCGTGGGGGGGGCAGCCCCAGCATTTT. Its translation: CASSPWGGQPQHF.

The V gene is TRBV21-1, the J gene TRBJ2-7; the listed D gene, TRBD2, was not tested against the DNA. TRBV21-1 is flagged as a pseudogene. The CDR3 is 17 amino acids. The CDR3 region is CASSKAAGRQWVYEQYF. CDR3 DNA: TGTGCCAGCAGCAAAGCGGCGGGGAGACAGTGGGTCTACGAGCAGTACTTC.

V and J are TRBV5-1 and TRBJ1-4; 9 bases agree with TRBD1. The V gene's germline CDR1 is SGHRS and CDR2 YFSETQ. This CDR3 is 15 amino acids long. J lost 8 bases, V lost 5 bases, and 10 bases had no gene match. The chain's CDR3 is CASRLQGAIGEKLFF. For the CDR3, the DNA is TGCGCCAGCAGGCTACAGGGGGCGATTGGAGAAAAACTGTTTTTT.

The rearrangement joins TRBV2 to TRBJ1-2; D is perhaps TRBD1 (6 bases). V was pared by 3 bases and J by 1 base, with 9 bases between. The CDR3 totals 14 residues. CDR1 is SNHLY, CDR2 FYNNEI, per germline. CDR3 nucleotide sequence: TGTGCCAGCAGTGAGGGGGCCTTTAACTATGGCTACACCTTC. As protein: CASSEGAFNYGYTF.

V usage is TRBV10-1 and J usage is TRBJ1-1, with 12 bases that match TRBD1. Germline CDR1 WNHNN, CDR2 SYGVQD (reference sequence). The CDR3 extends over 15 amino acids. Trimming at V came to 7 bases and at J to 1 base, leaving 4 bases not matched to a gene. In DNA, the CDR3 is TGCGCCAGCACACCGGGACAGGGGGCGAACACTGAAGCTTTCTTT. This codes for CASTPGQGANTEAFF.

The chain recombines TRBV18 with TRBJ1-2; 9 bases match TRBD1. V gave up 2 bases and J gave up 0 bases; unmatched junction bases: 10. CDR3 size: 18 residues. Looked up from germline, CDR1 is KGHSH and CDR2 is LQKENI. Written as DNA, the CDR3 is TGTGCCAGCTCACCAAGGGGACAGGGTTTAAGCCCTAACTATGGCTACACCTTC. It codes for CASSPRGQGLSPNYGYTF. Together with reference TRBV18 and TRBJ1-2, the CDR3 gives the full variable domain: NAGVMQNPRHLVRRRGQEARLRCSPMKGHSHVYWYRQLPEEGLKFMVYLQKENIIDESGMPKERFSAEFPKEGPSILRIQQVVRGDSAAYFCASSPRGQGLSPNYGYTFGSGTRLTVV.

CDR3 protein: CASSLSSAGRQPQHF. The CDR3 DNA sequence: TGTGCCAGCAGTTTATCGTCTGCAGGGAGGCAGCCCCAGCATTTT. The chain carries TRBV27 and TRBJ1-5; weak D call: TRBD1 (5 bases). From germline, CDR1 is MNHEY and CDR2 SMNVEV (reference sequence). CDR3 length: 15 residues. Deletions cut 0 bases from V and 7 bases from J, with 13 bases between.

The chain uses TRBV4-2 and TRBJ1-1; D gene ambiguous. Germline V gene sequence: CDR1 LGHNA, CDR2 YNFKEQ. Trimming cost V 4 bases and J 0 bases, with 15 bases left between them. CDR3 length: 16 amino acids. The CDR3 loop reads CASSLLSRPMNTEAFF. DNA of the CDR3: TGTGCCAGCAGCCTACTCAGCAGGCCCATGAACACTGAAGCTTTCTTT.

This chain connects TRBV7-9 to TRBJ2-2; TRBD1 agrees at 8 bases. The germline gives CDR1 SEHNR, CDR2 FQNEAQ (reference sequence). The CDR3 contains 15 residues. The junction had 3 bases not matched to a gene; V was cut back by 4 bases and J by 2 bases. The CDR3 sequence: CASSYDRGNTGELFF. The DNA for the CDR3 is TGTGCCAGCAGCTATGACAGGGGAAACACCGGGGAGCTGTTTTTT.

This rearrangement joins TRBV5-5 to TRBJ1-4; D unclear. CDR1 SGHKS and CDR2 YYEKEE come from the germline V gene (reference sequence). V lost 2 bases and J 5 bases, leaving 10 bases between the germline ends. The CDR3 has 14 residues. CDR3 amino acids: CASSFGWENEKLFF. CDR3 coding DNA: TGTGCCAGCAGCTTTGGGTGGGAGAATGAAAAACTGTTTTTT.

The chain employs TRBV19 and TRBJ2-1; 8 nucleotides align to TRBD2. This CDR3 comprises 16 residues. The V gene end was trimmed by 5 bases and the J gene end by 0 bases; junction bases not matched to a gene: 6. In germline, CDR1 is LNHDA, CDR2 SQIVND (reference sequence). The CDR3 nucleotides read TGTGCCAGTAGTCCCGCCAGCGGGGGCTCCTACAATGAGCAGTTCTTC. Its protein is CASSPASGGSYNEQFF.

The V gene is TRBV7-6, the J gene TRBJ1-1, with TRBD1 matching 8 bases. This CDR3 is built from 13 residues. Germline CDR1 SGHVS, CDR2 FNYEAQ. Trimming removed 1 base from V and 11 bases from J; junction bases left unmatched: 6. DNA for the CDR3: TGTGCCAGCAGCTTAGGGACAGGGTGTCGGGCTTTCTTT. This encodes CASSLGTGCRAFF.

This chain uses TRBV4-3 with TRBJ1-2; maybe TRBD1 (5 bases). Trimming left V 3 bases short and J 8 bases short, with 13 bases between. The CDR3 length is 13 residues. Looked up from germline, CDR1 is LGHNA and CDR2 is YSLEER. Written as DNA, the CDR3 is TGCGCCAGCAGCCAGGGTGGGGCTGGCGGCTACACCTTC. Its protein is CASSQGGAGGYTF.

The chain carries TRBV7-3 and TRBJ2-6; perhaps TRBD2 as D (6 bases). The CDR3 runs to 17 residues. Germline V gene sequence: CDR1 SGHTA, CDR2 FQGTGA. The V end was cut by 5 bases, the J end by 0 bases, with 14 bases between. CDR3 sequence: CASSPGVGNSGANVLTF. DNA of the CDR3: TGTGCCAGCAGCCCGGGGGTCGGCAACTCTGGGGCCAACGTCCTGACTTTC.

Sample share makes this clone medium-sized. V and J are TRBV2 and TRBJ1-5; D may be TRBD1 (5 bases). The CDR3 spans 12 residues. The germline CDR1 and CDR2 sequences are SNHLY and FYNNEI. Trimming left V 8 bases short and J 4 bases short, with 9 bases between. CDR3 residues: CASQTVNQPQHF. For the CDR3, the DNA is TGTGCCAGCCAGACAGTGAATCAGCCCCAGCATTTT.

This clone was seen just once. One junction end disagrees with the germline gene, perhaps due to a read error. The rearrangement uses TRBV6-5 and TRBJ1-2; 10 bases match TRBD1. The CDR3 extends over 13 amino acids. Germline V lookup: CDR1 MNHEY, CDR2 SVGAGI. DNA for the CDR3: TGTGCCAGCAGTAACGATCCGGGACAGGGGTGGTTCTTC. This encodes CASSNDPGQGWFF.

The chain combines TRBV5-4 with TRBJ1-2, with D possibly TRBD1 on 5 matching bases. Germline CDR1 is SGHNT and CDR2 is YYREEE (reference sequence). V was pared by 7 bases and J by 2 bases, with 12 bases between. The CDR3 runs to 13 residues. The CDR3 protein is CASHRGKNYGYTF. As DNA, the CDR3 is TGTGCCAGCCATCGGGGGAAGAACTATGGCTACACCTTC.

The chain carries TRBV2 and TRBJ2-5; tentatively, D is TRBD2 (6 bases). The J call may be faulty, since TRBJ2-7 better matches the DNA end. This CDR3 is built from 13 residues. Per germline, CDR1 SNHLY and CDR2 FYNNEI. This CDR3 is CASILGGNYEQYF. Here the CDR3 DNA reads TGTGCCAGCATTCTGGGCGGGAACTACGAGCAGTACTTC.

This clone was seen just once. The V and J genes are TRBV10-3 and TRBJ2-5; 7 nucleotides align to TRBD1. Germline V gene data show CDR1 as ENHRY and CDR2 as SYGVKD. This CDR3 spans 14 amino acids. J gave up 2 bases and V 0 bases, and 0 bases lay outside the gene matches. The CDR3 is CAISESGQQETQYF. CDR3 DNA: TGTGCCATCAGTGAGTCGGGACAGCAAGAGACCCAGTACTTC.

There are a few counts of this clone. The chain joins TRBV7-9 to TRBJ1-3; D is possibly TRBD1 (5 bases). The V and J ends lost 5 bases and 8 bases respectively, with 13 bases between them. This CDR3 is 13 amino acids long. Germline CDR1 and CDR2: SEHNR and FQNEAQ (reference sequence). The CDR3 nucleotides read TGTGCCAGCAGCCCCCTGGGGCCCTACACCATATATTTT. Its protein product is CASSPLGPYTIYF.

This clone has only one observation. The chain is built from TRBV7-6 and TRBJ1-5; D unresolved. CDR3 length equals 15 residues. Trimming removed 4 bases at V and 5 bases at J, with 15 bases between. Germline V gene data show CDR1 as SGHVS and CDR2 as FNYEAQ. The CDR3 nucleotides are TGTGCCAGCAGCTCAAACTCCTGGGGAGATCAGCCCCAGCATTTT. This translates into CASSSNSWGDQPQHF.

This chain links TRBV4-2 with TRBJ1-2; D may be TRBD1 (5 bases). V lost 0 bases to trimming and J lost 4 bases, with 12 bases between them. CDR1 and CDR2 from the germline V gene are LGHNA and YNFKEQ. The CDR3 is 15 residues long. CDR3 sequence: CASSQDGGVSYGYTF. Written as DNA, the CDR3 is TGTGCCAGCAGCCAAGACGGGGGAGTTAGCTATGGCTACACCTTC.